These 27 T cell receptor beta chains originate from one sample sequenced in a study of breast tumors, draining lymph nodes, adjacent tissues (dated by TCRdb to 2016 to 2017). Lymph node samples came from the axillary draining lymph nodes of breast cancer patients. Library prep was done by multiplex PCR. Sequencing instrument: Illumina HiSeq 2000. TCRdb passed the public sequencing reads through fastp at Q25 and MiXCR, retaining productive beta sequences. Rows matching on CDR3 protein sequence are summarized as one entry with the most common DNA and genes. Within this sample are 85,000 to 130,000 distinct CDR3 sequences, with 21% of them counted one time only. 1% to 1.5% of the sample is taken by the ten largest. Sequenced input: axillary lymph node tissue. The receptors derive from a female donor with breast cancer. Some clones in this sample may be carry-over from other donors' samples.

The table lists this clonotype with many counts. CDR3 nucleotide sequence: TGCGCCAGCAGCTTTTGGGGAGCCGTCAACACCGGGGAGCTGTTTTTT. It encodes CASSFWGAVNTGELFF. The chain employs TRBV5-1 and TRBJ2-2, with a weak D call TRBD2 (5 bases). Trimming cost V 2 bases and J 2 bases, with 13 bases left between them. Germline CDR1 is SGHRS and CDR2 is YFSETQ. The CDR3 is 16 residues long.

The J gene is TRBJ2-3, the V gene TRBV15; no reliable D call. Germline lookup yields CDR1 LNHNV and CDR2 YYDKDF (reference sequence). The CDR3 has 16 amino acids. V was trimmed by 3 bases and J by 1 base, leaving 14 bases between them. CDR3 in amino acids: CATSRGGVDRTDTQYF. DNA of the CDR3: TGTGCCACCAGCAGGGGTGGCGTGGATCGCACAGATACGCAGTATTTT.

With regard to this clonotype: A much larger clone sits a single nucleotide away, making a read error possible. The V gene is TRBV19, the J gene TRBJ1-6; maybe TRBD1 (6 bases). CDR1 and CDR2 (germline): LNHDA, SQIVND (reference sequence). V was shortened by 6 bases and J by 8 bases, with 17 bases between the two germline ends. The CDR3 loop spans 15 amino acids. CDR3 coding DNA: TGTGCCAGTAGCACCACAGGGAACCGAGATTCACCCCTCCACTTT. Amino acids: CASSTTGNRDSPLHF.

In this sample, this clonotype turned up a few times. Written as DNA, the CDR3 is TGTGCCAGCAGCTTGGTAGGCCGCGACAATGAGCAGTTCTTC. This codes for CASSLVGRDNEQFF. The rearrangement joins TRBV5-4 to TRBJ2-1; D gene uncertain. V gave up 0 bases and J gave up 5 bases, with 9 bases separating them. The CDR3 sequence is 14 residues long. Germline V CDR1 and CDR2: SGHNT, YYREEE (reference sequence). Based on the CDR3 plus reference TRBV5-4 and TRBJ2-1, the full variable domain is ETGVTQSPTHLIKTRGQQVTLRCSSQSGHNTVSWYQQALGQGPQFIFQYYREEENGRGNFPPRFSGLQFPNYSSELNVNALELDDSALYLCASSLVGRDNEQFFGPGTRLTVL.

This clonotype was counted many times. The chain has TRBV6-4 and TRBJ1-2; TRBD1 is a possible D gene (6 bases). V lost 2 bases to trimming and J lost 2 bases, with 15 bases between them. CDR3 length: 16 residues. CDR1 is MRHNA, CDR2 SNTAGT, per germline. The CDR3 here is CASSDRGKGTNYGYTF. The CDR3 DNA follows: TGTGCCAGCAGTGACAGGGGGAAGGGGACGAACTATGGCTACACCTTC.

V gene TRBV9 combines with J gene TRBJ2-1, with D perhaps TRBD1 (7 bases). Trimming took 5 bases from V and 0 from J, leaving 15 bases between them. The length of the CDR3 is 16 residues. Germline CDR1 is SGDLS and CDR2 is YYNGEE. The CDR3 protein is CASSYSGDSSYNEQFF. DNA for the CDR3: TGTGCCAGCAGTTACTCGGGGGACAGCTCCTACAATGAGCAGTTCTTC.

Notes on this clonotype: This may come from a read error, since a much larger clone is one base off. The chain combines TRBV3-1 with TRBJ1-2; 10 bases match TRBD1. The CDR3 is 14 residues long. Per the germline V gene, CDR1 is LGHDT and CDR2 is YNNKEL (reference sequence). Written as DNA, the CDR3 is TGTGCCAGCAGCCAACCCGGGACAGGGGATGGCTGCACCTTC. It specifies CASSQPGTGDGCTF.

This clonotype occurred a few times. The V gene is TRBV19, the J gene TRBJ2-3; possible D gene TRBD2, 6 bases. Germline CDR1 is LNHDA and CDR2 is SQIVND (reference sequence). V was cut by 2 bases and J by 4 bases, with 13 bases left in between. CDR3 length equals 15 residues. The chain's CDR3 is CASSIIAVSADTQYF. CDR3 sequence (DNA): TGTGCCAGTAGTATAATAGCGGTCTCCGCAGATACGCAGTATTTT.

Points on this clonotype: An end of the junction does not agree with germline; a read error may underlie this. This rearrangement joins TRBV12-3 or TRBV12-4 to TRBJ1-5; weak D call: TRBD1 (5 bases). CDR3 length: 15 amino acids. For the CDR3, the DNA is TGTGCCAGCAGTTTATCGTCAGGGCCCAATCAGCCCCAGCGTTTT. Amino acids: CASSLSSGPNQPQRF.

As regards this clonotype: This could be a read error, since a much larger clone is one nucleotide away. The chain has TRBV12-3 or TRBV12-4 and TRBJ2-3, with TRBD2 as a possible D gene (5 bases). With 5 bases removed from V and 8 bases from J, the gap between germline ends came to 14 bases. The CDR3 has 13 amino acids. In DNA form, the CDR3 reads TGTGCCAGCAGTCAGAAGCCGAGCGGTACGCAGTATTTT. Protein product: CASSQKPSGTQYF.

Concerning this clonotype: The CDR3 ends on some other residue instead of the conserved phenylalanine or tryptophan, so this is likely a read error. The rearrangement joins TRBV6-6 to TRBJ1-5, with D possibly TRBD1 on 6 matching bases. The CDR3 loop spans 14 amino acids. Germline CDR1 is MNHNY and CDR2 is SVGAGI (reference sequence). V lost 8 bases and J lost 3, with 14 bases in between. CDR3 loop: CASGPDRVNQPQHS. The CDR3 bases are TGTGCCAGCGGGCCGGACAGAGTCAATCAGCCCCAGCATTCT.

In its sample, this clonotype was seen many times. The chain combines TRBV7-3 with TRBJ2-1, with a weak D call TRBD2 (6 bases). The CDR3 has 14 residues. V dropped 2 bases and J dropped 6 bases, with 11 bases sitting between them. Per germline, CDR1 SGHTA and CDR2 FQGTGA. This CDR3 reads CASSLRLASNEQFF. Written as DNA, the CDR3 is TGTGCCAGCAGCTTACGGCTAGCGTCCAATGAGCAGTTCTTC.

In this sample, this clonotype turned up many times. J is TRBJ2-1 and V is TRBV13, with 14 bases that match TRBD2. The CDR3 runs 15 residues. V was pared by 4 bases and J by 6 bases, with 2 bases of the junction left unmatched. CDR1 and CDR2 from the germline V gene are PRHDT and FYEKMQ (reference sequence). The CDR3 reads CASSSGLAGANEQFF. CDR3 nucleotides: TGTGCCAGCAGCTCGGGACTAGCGGGAGCCAATGAGCAGTTCTTC. Full variable domain (missing parts from reference TRBV13 and TRBJ2-1): AAGVIQSPRHLIKEKRETATLKCYPIPRHDTVYWYQQGPGQDPQFLISFYEKMQSDKGSIPDRFSAQQFSDYHSELNMSSLELGDSALYFCASSSGLAGANEQFFGPGTRLTVL.

This clonotype occurred many times. V and J are TRBV6-1 and TRBJ2-3; TRBD2 aligns across 12 bases. The CDR3 is 17 amino acids. Germline loops: CDR1 MNHNS, CDR2 SASEGT. J was trimmed by 0 bases and V by 6 bases; bases with no gene match: 7. The chain's CDR3 is CASSPMGLAGSTDTQYF. The CDR3 nucleotides are TGTGCCAGCAGCCCAATGGGACTAGCGGGCAGCACAGATACGCAGTATTTT.

This clonotype was recorded at least ten times. This rearrangement joins TRBV11-3 to TRBJ2-3; D may be TRBD2 (6 bases). The length of the CDR3 is 15 residues. The V gene lost 2 bases and the J gene lost 2 bases, with 11 bases spanning the gap. Germline loops: CDR1 SGHNT, CDR2 YENEEA. CDR3 coding DNA: TGTGCCAGCAGCTTAAGTAGCGGCACCACAGATACGCAGTATTTT. This translates into CASSLSSGTTDTQYF. Full variable domain (remainder filled in from reference TRBV11-3 and TRBJ2-3): EAGVVQSPRYKIIEKKQPVAFWCNPISGHNTLYWYLQNLGQGPELLIRYENEEAVDDSQLPKDRFSAERLKGVDSTLKIQPAELGDSAVYLCASSLSSGTTDTQYFGPGTRLTVL.

This clonotype was recorded many times. The chain employs TRBV20-1 and TRBJ2-1; D possibly uses TRBD1 or TRBD2 (6 bases each). Germline V gene lookup returns CDR1 DFQATT and CDR2 SNEGSKA (reference sequence). This CDR3 spans 15 amino acids. V was pared by 3 bases and J by 4 bases, with 16 bases between. The CDR3 protein is CSARGGHGLYNEQFF. In DNA form, the CDR3 reads TGCAGTGCTAGGGGGGGACACGGATTATACAATGAGCAGTTCTTC.

Comments on this clonotype: A single base separates this from a much larger clone, so it may be a read error. The chain links TRBV6-5 to TRBJ1-4, with TRBD1 matching 8 bases. The CDR3 runs 17 residues. The junction had 13 bases not matched to a gene; V was cut back by 2 bases and J by 8 bases. In germline, CDR1 is MNHEY, CDR2 SVGAGI. The CDR3 sequence: CASSYARPTGGSEKLFF. The CDR3 DNA is TGTGCCAGCAGTTACGCCCGCCCAACAGGGGGGTCGGAAAAACTGTTTTTT.

This clonotype was recorded many times. The rearrangement joins TRBV4-2 to TRBJ2-1; TRBD2 aligns across 8 bases. The germline gives CDR1 LGHNA, CDR2 YNFKEQ. The CDR3 is made up of 18 amino acids. V was clipped by 0 bases and J by 10 bases; unmatched bases: 17. The CDR3, as DNA: TGTGCCAGCAGCCAAGAGGGACAAAGCGGGAGCTCGATCCGGGAGCAGTTCTTC. It yields the protein CASSQEGQSGSSIREQFF.

The chain's CDR3 is CASSEGTEVEQYF. For the CDR3, the DNA is TGTGCCAGCAGCGAGGGGACAGAGGTCGAGCAGTACTTC. The chain links TRBV5-5 to TRBJ2-7, with 7 positions matching TRBD1. V dropped 4 bases and J dropped 6; count of bases not matched to a gene: 7. Germline V lookup: CDR1 SGHKS, CDR2 YYEKEE (reference sequence). The CDR3 extends over 13 amino acids.

This clonotype was detected many times. The chain recombines TRBV12-3 or TRBV12-4 with TRBJ2-2; possibly TRBD1 for D (6 bases). The V gene lost 4 bases and the J gene lost 1 base, with 16 bases spanning the gap. CDR3 length: 17 amino acids. In DNA form, the CDR3 reads TGTGCCAGCAGTTCCATACAGGGACGGCAGAACACCGGGGAGCTGTTTTTT. This translates into CASSSIQGRQNTGELFF.

This clonotype showed up many times. This chain uses TRBV6-5 with TRBJ1-6; a possible D gene is TRBD1 (6 bases). The CDR3 has 17 amino acids. V lost 3 bases to trimming and J lost 8 bases, with 20 bases between them. The germline V gene has CDR1 MNHEY and CDR2 SVGAGI. CDR3 protein: CASSYGLGARDYSPLHF. The CDR3 DNA reads as TGTGCCAGCAGTTATGGGCTGGGGGCGAGGGACTATTCACCCCTCCACTTT.

The sample holds many counts of this clonotype. The chain is built from TRBV9 and TRBJ2-3; 10 bases match TRBD2. CDR1 and CDR2 from the germline V gene are SGDLS and YYNGEE. This CDR3 is built from 20 residues. V lost 4 bases, J lost 0 bases, and 17 bases stayed unmatched. CDR3 bases: TGTGCCAGCAGCACAGGGCCTAGCGGGAGAAGGGCTACTAGCACAGATACGCAGTATTTT. Its translation: CASSTGPSGRRATSTDTQYF.

This clonotype was seen ten or more times. This chain connects TRBV10-3 to TRBJ2-3; 11 bases line up with TRBD2. Germline CDR1 is ENHRY and CDR2 is SYGVKD. V lost 4 bases, J lost 6 bases, and 12 bases stayed unmatched. This CDR3 has 17 amino acids. CDR3 bases: TGTGCCATCAGTGGAAGGGGTTCTAGCGGGGGGACCGATACGCAGTATTTT. It specifies CAISGRGSSGGTDTQYF.

This clonotype was picked up many times. The chain has TRBV2 and TRBJ2-3; 12 bases align to TRBD2. V lost 6 bases to trimming and J lost 2 bases; unmatched junction nucleotides: 18. This CDR3 comprises 20 residues. CDR1 is SNHLY and CDR2 is FYNNEI in the germline V gene. CDR3 coding DNA: TGTGCCAGCAGGACATTTGGACTAGCGGGGCTAACAAGATTCACAGATACGCAGTATTTT. The encoded protein is CASRTFGLAGLTRFTDTQYF.

Ten or more counts support this clonotype. The V and J genes are TRBV12-3 or TRBV12-4 and TRBJ1-3, with a possible D match to TRBD1 (5 bases). CDR3 length: 15 amino acids. The V end was cut by 6 bases, the J end by 5 bases, with 17 bases between. CDR3 residues: CASSKTLEGRNTIYF. The DNA for the CDR3 is TGTGCCAGCAGCAAGACCCTGGAGGGGAGAAACACCATATATTTT.

This clonotype was counted ten times or more. The CDR3 DNA is TGCGCCAGCAGCCACTTAGACAGGCAACGTGTTTATAATTCACCCCTCCACTTT. This encodes CASSHLDRQRVYNSPLHF. V is TRBV4-1 and J is TRBJ1-6; perhaps TRBD1 as D (6 bases). The CDR3 spans 18 residues. The V end lost 3 bases, the J end lost 4 bases, and 19 bases lay between the germline ends. Germline V gene lookup returns CDR1 MGHRA and CDR2 YSYEKL.

This clonotype was seen repeatedly, ten times or more. J is TRBJ1-6 and V is TRBV2; unclear D gene. Per the germline V gene, CDR1 is SNHLY and CDR2 is FYNNEI. Trimming stripped 6 bases from V and 8 bases from J, with 11 bases between. The CDR3 consists of 13 residues. Here the CDR3 reads CASRPESYSPLHF. As DNA, the CDR3 is TGTGCCAGCAGACCCGAGTCCTATTCACCCCTCCACTTT.